The rows below give T cell receptor beta chains drawn from one sample of a study of T cell changes during pregnancy in multiple sclerosis. The assay was immunoSEQ multiplex PCR, and TCRdb's table has in-frame clones only and misses some. Of roughly 48,000 clones in the sample, just over 85% were seen once. The material sequenced was CD4+ T cells from peripheral blood mononuclear cells, taken in the second trimester of pregnancy. All receptors come from a female donor with multiple sclerosis, enrolled in a pregnancy study. CDR3s include the opening cysteine and the closing phenylalanine or tryptophan. D genes are given only for firm matches. Clone size appears in some rows only: once, few, many, or a class for an expanded clone.

>NA|TRBJ2-2|TRBD1|TRBV30
TGTGCCTGGAGGAGACAGGGGGCCGGGGAGCTGTTTTTT
CAWRRQGAGELFF
>NA|TRBJ2-1|NA|TRBV11-2
TGTGCCAGCATCCTCCAGAACGGGGTTGTTACAAACAATGAGCAGTTCTTC
CASILQNGVVTNNEQFF
>NA|TRBJ2-3|TRBD2|TRBV28
TGTGCCAGCAGTTTTCGACGGCTAGCGGACACAGATACGCAGTATTTT
CASSFRRLADTDTQYF
>NA|TRBJ1-2|NA|TRBV6-5
TGTGCCAGCAGGGAAACAGGGAATAACTATGGCTACACCTTC
CASRETGNNYGYTF
>NA|TRBJ2-5|TRBD2|TRBV9
TGTGCCAGCAGCGCCGGGACTAGCGGGAGTTTGATGGAGACCCAGTACTTC
CASSAGTSGSLMETQYF
>NA|TRBJ2-7|TRBD2|TRBV28
TGTGCCAGCATCCCAACGAGCGGGAGTTACGAGCAGTACTTC
CASIPTSGSYEQYF
>NA|TRBJ2-3|TRBD1|TRBV7-6
TGTGCCAGCAGCTCCGGGACAGGGGGCAGAGATACGCAGTATTTT
CASSSGTGGRDTQYF
>NA|TRBJ1-4|NA|TRBV6-1
TGTGCCAGCAGACCCCCAGGGACAACTAATGAAAAACTGTTTTTT
CASRPPGTTNEKLFF
>NA|TRBJ1-4|NA|TRBV2
TGTGCCAGCGCCAGGGGATGGGAAAAACTGTTTTTT
CASARGWEKLFF
>NA|TRBJ2-1|TRBD1|TRBV5-8
TGTGCCAGCAGCCGACAGGGGTCCTCCTACAATGAGCAGTTCTTC
CASSRQGSSYNEQFF
>NA|TRBJ2-7|TRBD2|TRBV5-1
TGCGCCAGTAGGACTAGCGAGAAACCCTACGAGCAGTACTTC
CASRTSEKPYEQYF
>once|TRBJ2-1|TRBD2|TRBV2
TGTGCCAGCAGTGTGACTAGCGGGGGTTACAATGAGCAGTTCTTC
CASSVTSGGYNEQFF
>NA|TRBJ1-2|NA|TRBV10-2
TGCGCCAGCAGTGAGGCAGGGCCCTATGGCTACACCTTC
CASSEAGPYGYTF
>NA|TRBJ2-7|TRBD2|TRBV4-3
TGCGCCAGCAGCCAAGAACCCCCCGGACTAGCGGACTCCTACGAGCAGTACTTC
CASSQEPPGLADSYEQYF
>NA|TRBJ1-3|TRBD1|TRBV27
TGTGCCAGCAGTCCCCGAGGGCAGGGGGCAGGAAACACCATATATTTT
CASSPRGQGAGNTIYF
>NA|TRBJ1-1|NA|TRBV30
TGTGCCTGGAGTGTCGGAGGGATCACTGAAGCTTTCTTT
CAWSVGGITEAFF
>NA|TRBJ1-3|NA|TRBV6-5
TGTGCCAGCAGTTACTCTTTTAGCAGCGTGCTAAACACCATATATTTT
CASSYSFSSVLNTIYF
>NA|TRBJ2-7|TRBD2|TRBV10-3
TGTGCCATACTAGCGGGAGGTGCCGACTACGAGCAGTACTTC
CAILAGGADYEQYF
>NA|TRBJ1-5|TRBD1|TRBV28
TGTGCCAGCAGTCACCGGACAGGGCGGCGCAATCAGCCCCAGCATTTT
CASSHRTGRRNQPQHF
>NA|TRBJ2-5|NA|TRBV28
TGTGCCAGCAGCACCCCCGGGACACAAGAGACCCAGTACTTC
CASSTPGTQETQYF
>NA|TRBJ2-5|NA|TRBV12-5
TGTGCTAGTGGTTTGAACAGGAACCAAGAGACCCAGTACTTC
CASGLNRNQETQYF
>once|TRBJ2-5|TRBD2|TRBV9
TGTGCCAGCAGCGTAGGGGCTAGCGGGTACCAAGAGACCCAGTACTTC
CASSVGASGYQETQYF
>NA|TRBJ2-7|TRBD1|TRBV28
TGTGCCAGCAGTCCCTGGGACAGGGCGAGCACGTACTTC
CASSPWDRASTYF
>NA|TRBJ2-1|NA|TRBV7-6
TGTGCCAGCAGCTTAGATCGTGTATTTCGGGAAACCGAGTTCTACAATGAGCAGTTCTTC
CASSLDRVFRETEFYNEQFF
>NA|TRBJ2-7|NA|TRBV30
TGTGCCTGGAGGGAGAAAGGGAGAGTCGGATACGAGCAGTACTTC
CAWREKGRVGYEQYF
>NA|TRBJ2-7|NA|TRBV19
TGTGCCAGTTCCACTTCGGCTAGCGACTCCTACGAGCAGTACTTC
CASSTSASDSYEQYF
>NA|TRBJ1-1|NA|TRBV19
TGTGCCAGAACCGCGACAGTACTGGGTACTGAAGCTTTCTTT
CARTATVLGTEAFF
>NA|TRBJ2-2|NA|TRBV5-1
TGCGCCAGCAGCTTGGTCGGGGACATGAACACCGGGGAGCTGTTTTTT
CASSLVGDMNTGELFF
>NA|TRBJ2-2|NA|TRBV30
TGTGCCTGGAGTGTAAAGGGGGCCGGGGAGCTGTTTTTT
CAWSVKGAGELFF
>NA|TRBJ1-5|NA|TRBV15
TGTGCCACCAGCAGGGACAGCTTTCAGCCCCAGCATTTT
CATSRDSFQPQHF
>NA|TRBJ2-7|TRBD2|TRBV5-1
TGCGCCAGCAGCGAAGACAGCGGGACGGGCTCCGAGCAGTACTTC
CASSEDSGTGSEQYF
>once|TRBJ1-1|NA|TRBV2
TGTGCCAGCAGTGGCGACCCCGGGACAGAAGCTTTCTTT
CASSGDPGTEAFF
>NA|TRBJ2-7|TRBD1|TRBV5-6
TGTGCCAGCAGCTTTAAGGGCTGGGGACAGACGGCCTACGAGCAGTACTTC
CASSFKGWGQTAYEQYF
>NA|TRBJ2-3|TRBD2|TRBV28
TGTGCCAGCAGTACCCCGCAACAGGGACTAGCGGGGACAGATACGCAGTATTTT
CASSTPQQGLAGTDTQYF
>NA|TRBJ2-3|TRBD2|TRBV4-3
TGCGCCAGCAGCCAAGCGGCGGGGGGGACCCCCCCCCATACGCAGTATTTT
CASSQAAGGTPPHTQYF
>NA|TRBJ2-1|TRBD2|TRBV5-4
TGTGCCAGCAGCTTGCCGGGAGGGGCCTACAATGAGCAGTTCTTC
CASSLPGGAYNEQFF
>NA|TRBJ1-2|TRBD1|TRBV9
TGTGCCAGCAGCGCCGGGACAGCTAACTATGGCTACACCTTC
CASSAGTANYGYTF
>NA|TRBJ1-5|TRBD1|TRBV2
TGTGCCAGCAGCCAGGGACAGGGCAATCAGCCCCAGCATTTT
CASSQGQGNQPQHF
>NA|TRBJ1-5|NA|TRBV30
TGTGCCTGGGACCCGGGTTATTCGAGCAATCAGCCCCAGCATTTT
CAWDPGYSSNQPQHF
>once|TRBJ2-3|NA|TRBV5-4
TGTGCCAGCACCCCCAACCCAGGGCTTAGCACAGATACGCAGTATTTT
CASTPNPGLSTDTQYF
>NA|TRBJ1-1|NA|TRBV19
TGTGCCAGTAGTCCGAGGAGGGTAGGGGCTGAAGCTTTCTTT
CASSPRRVGAEAFF
>NA|TRBJ1-3|NA|TRBV30
TGTGCCTGGAGTCCCCAAGGGGTTTTAAACACCATATATTTT
CAWSPQGVLNTIYF
>many|TRBJ2-1|NA|TRBV11-2
TGTGCCAGCAGCTCATTAAGCGCAAATGAGCAGTTCTTC
CASSSLSANEQFF
>NA|TRBJ2-1|NA|TRBV11-3
TGTGCCAGCAGCTTATTTGGGGCCAGGGCGGATAGCAATGAGCAGTTCTTC
CASSLFGARADSNEQFF
>NA|TRBJ2-7|TRBD1|TRBV6-5
TGTGCCAGCAGCTGGGACAGGGGATCCTACGAGCAGTACTTC
CASSWDRGSYEQYF
>NA|TRBJ2-5|TRBD1|TRBV9
TGTGCCAGCAGCGTAGGGCTCGGGACAGAAGAGACCCAGTACTTC
CASSVGLGTEETQYF
>NA|TRBJ1-6|NA|TRBV6-1
TGTGCCAGCCACCGGGATCCGAGGGATTCACCCCTCCACTTT
CASHRDPRDSPLHF
>few|TRBJ1-5|TRBD1|TRBV7-2
TGTGCCAGCAGCTCACAGGGGCTGGTGAGCAATCAGCCCCAGCATTTT
CASSSQGLVSNQPQHF
>NA|TRBJ1-5|TRBD1|TRBV5-1
TGCGCCAGCAGCAACTCCACAGGGGTTGGCAATCAGCCCCAGCATTTT
CASSNSTGVGNQPQHF
>NA|TRBJ2-1|TRBD2|TRBV9
TGTGCCAGCAGCGTACTAGCGGCCTACAATGAGCAGTTCTTC
CASSVLAAYNEQFF
>NA|TRBJ2-7|TRBD1|TRBV5-4
TGTGCCAGCAGCTACCCCGGGACAGGCCACTACGAGCAGTACTTC
CASSYPGTGHYEQYF